This TCR beta chain was obtained from a study of T cell responses to AZD1222 COVID-19 vaccine. Pooling covered second doses at about 4 or about 12 weeks. Using immunoSEQ multiplex PCR, the repertoire was profiled, and TCRdb retains in-frame clones only, with some absent. Here the sample spans approximately 150,000 clones, 90% to 95% being singletons. V was trimmed by 5 bases and J by 3 bases, leaving 13 bases between them. The length of the CDR3 is 15 residues. Germline V gene sequence: CDR1 LGHDT, CDR2 YNNKEL (reference sequence). About this clone itself: Its antigen is not known.

General study findings and limits: Two doses of AZD1222 preceded a rise in Spike-specific TCR breadth and depth.

This TCR derives from an adult who received the AZD1222 COVID-19 vaccine. This material consisted of peripheral blood, taken 28 days after the second AZD1222 dose. The chain couples TRBV3-1 (or the pseudogene TRBV3-2) to TRBJ2-2; TRBD1 or TRBD2 may be the D gene (5 bases each). In DNA form, the CDR3 reads TGTGCCAGCAGCGGGGGACCGCTTGACACCGGGGAGCTGTTTTTT. Its translation is CASSGGPLDTGELFF.